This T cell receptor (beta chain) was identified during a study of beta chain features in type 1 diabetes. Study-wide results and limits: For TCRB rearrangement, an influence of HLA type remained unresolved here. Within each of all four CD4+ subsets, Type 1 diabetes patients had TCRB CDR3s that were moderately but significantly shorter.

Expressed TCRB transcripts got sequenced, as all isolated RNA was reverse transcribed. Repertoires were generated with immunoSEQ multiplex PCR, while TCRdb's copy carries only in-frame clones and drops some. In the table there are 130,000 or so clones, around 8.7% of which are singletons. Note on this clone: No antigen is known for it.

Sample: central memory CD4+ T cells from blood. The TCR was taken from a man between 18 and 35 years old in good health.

CDR3 coding DNA: TGTGCCTGGAGTGCAGGGGGCAAGGGTGGGGCCAACGTCCTGACTTTC. It specifies CAWSAGGKGGANVLTF. The chain links TRBV30 to TRBJ2-6; 8 bases match TRBD1. There are 16 residues in the CDR3. Germline loops: CDR1 GTSNPN, CDR2 SVGIG (reference sequence). V shed 1 base, J shed 3 bases, and the junction held 5 bases outside the gene matches.